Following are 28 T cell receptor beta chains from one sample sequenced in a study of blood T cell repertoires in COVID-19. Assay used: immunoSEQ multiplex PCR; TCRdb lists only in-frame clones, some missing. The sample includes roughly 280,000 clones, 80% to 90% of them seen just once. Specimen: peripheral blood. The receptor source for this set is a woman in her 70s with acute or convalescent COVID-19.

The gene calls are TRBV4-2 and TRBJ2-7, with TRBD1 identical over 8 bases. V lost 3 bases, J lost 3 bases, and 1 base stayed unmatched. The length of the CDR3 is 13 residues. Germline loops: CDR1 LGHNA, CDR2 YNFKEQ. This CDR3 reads CASSQDRVYEQYF. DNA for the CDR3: TGTGCCAGCAGCCAGGACAGGGTCTACGAGCAGTACTTC.

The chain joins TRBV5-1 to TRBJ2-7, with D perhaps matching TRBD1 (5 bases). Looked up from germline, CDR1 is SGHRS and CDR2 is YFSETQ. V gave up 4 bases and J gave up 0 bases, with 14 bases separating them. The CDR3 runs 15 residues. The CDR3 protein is CASSRPGSSSYEQYF. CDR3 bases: TGCGCCAGCAGCCGCCCAGGGTCAAGCTCCTACGAGCAGTACTTC.

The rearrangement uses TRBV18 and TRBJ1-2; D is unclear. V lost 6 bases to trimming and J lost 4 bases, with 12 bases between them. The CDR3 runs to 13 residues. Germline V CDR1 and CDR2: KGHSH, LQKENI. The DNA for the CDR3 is TGTGCCAGCTCCCCAGGAGGGAGCTATGGCTACACCTTC. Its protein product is CASSPGGSYGYTF. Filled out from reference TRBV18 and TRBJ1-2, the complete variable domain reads NAGVMQNPRHLVRRRGQEARLRCSPMKGHSHVYWYRQLPEEGLKFMVYLQKENIIDESGMPKERFSAEFPKEGPSILRIQQVVRGDSAAYFCASSPGGSYGYTFGSGTRLTVV.

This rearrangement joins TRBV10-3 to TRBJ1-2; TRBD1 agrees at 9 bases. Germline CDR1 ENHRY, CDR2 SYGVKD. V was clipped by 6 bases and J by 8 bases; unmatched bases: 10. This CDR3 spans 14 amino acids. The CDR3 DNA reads TGTGCCATCAGGGGGACAGGGAGTGATAGCGGCTACACCTTC. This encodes CAIRGTGSDSGYTF.

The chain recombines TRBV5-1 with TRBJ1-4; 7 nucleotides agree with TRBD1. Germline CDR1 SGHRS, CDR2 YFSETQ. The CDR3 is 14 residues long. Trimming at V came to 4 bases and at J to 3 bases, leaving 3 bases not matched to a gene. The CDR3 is CASSLTGPNEKLFF. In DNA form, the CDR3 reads TGCGCCAGCAGCCTGACAGGGCCTAATGAAAAACTGTTTTTT.

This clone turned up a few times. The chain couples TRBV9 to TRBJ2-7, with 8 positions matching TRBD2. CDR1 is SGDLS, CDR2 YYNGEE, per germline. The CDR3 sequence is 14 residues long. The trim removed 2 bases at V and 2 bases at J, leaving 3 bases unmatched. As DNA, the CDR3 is TGTGCCAGCAGCGTTGGCGGGGGGACCTACGAGCAGTACTTC. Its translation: CASSVGGGTYEQYF.

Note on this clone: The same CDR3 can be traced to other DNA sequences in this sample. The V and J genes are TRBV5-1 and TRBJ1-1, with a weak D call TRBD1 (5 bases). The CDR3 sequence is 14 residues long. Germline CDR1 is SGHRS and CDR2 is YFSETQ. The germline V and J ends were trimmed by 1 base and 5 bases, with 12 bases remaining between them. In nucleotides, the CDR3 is TGCGCCAGCAGCTTGTGGGGGGAGGGGACTGAAGCTTTCTTT. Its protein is CASSLWGEGTEAFF.

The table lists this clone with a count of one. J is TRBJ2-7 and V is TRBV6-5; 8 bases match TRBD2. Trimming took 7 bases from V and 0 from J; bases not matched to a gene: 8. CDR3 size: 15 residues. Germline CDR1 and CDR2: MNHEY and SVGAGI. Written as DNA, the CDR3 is TGTGCCAGCACCAAGGGGGGACTAGGCTCCTACGAGCAGTACTTC. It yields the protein CASTKGGLGSYEQYF.

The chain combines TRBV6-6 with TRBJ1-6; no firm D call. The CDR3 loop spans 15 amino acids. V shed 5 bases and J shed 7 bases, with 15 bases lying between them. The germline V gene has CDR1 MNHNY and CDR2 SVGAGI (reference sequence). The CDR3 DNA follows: TGTGCCAGCAGTCTTAGGGTAGGAGGGAATTCACCCCTCCACTTT. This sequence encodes CASSLRVGGNSPLHF.

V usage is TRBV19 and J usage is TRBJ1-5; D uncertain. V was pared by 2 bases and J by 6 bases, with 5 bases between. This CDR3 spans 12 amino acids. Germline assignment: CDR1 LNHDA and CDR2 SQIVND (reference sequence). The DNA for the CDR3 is TGTGCCAGTAGTATACGGGTTCAGCCCCAGCATTTT. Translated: CASSIRVQPQHF.

The CDR3 is CASSPGGSYNEQFF. As DNA, the CDR3 is TGTGCCAGCTCACCGGGGGGCTCCTACAATGAGCAGTTCTTC. The chain links TRBV18 to TRBJ2-1, with a weak D call TRBD2 (6 bases). Germline V gene data show CDR1 as KGHSH and CDR2 as LQKENI. The V gene lost 3 bases and the J gene lost 0 bases, with 6 bases spanning the gap. The CDR3 covers 14 residues.

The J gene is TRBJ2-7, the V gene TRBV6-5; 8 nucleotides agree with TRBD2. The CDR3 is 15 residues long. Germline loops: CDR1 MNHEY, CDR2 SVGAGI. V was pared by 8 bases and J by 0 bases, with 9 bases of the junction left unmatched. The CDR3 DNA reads TGTGCCAGCGCTCCGGGGGGGGCACTCTCCTACGAGCAGTACTTC. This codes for CASAPGGALSYEQYF.

CDR3 region: CASSQGAGQPQHF. The CDR3, as DNA: TGTGCCAGCAGCCAGGGGGCAGGTCAGCCCCAGCATTTT. The V and J genes are TRBV3-1 (or the pseudogene TRBV3-2) and TRBJ1-5; weak D call: TRBD1 (6 bases). Germline V gene lookup returns CDR1 LGHDT and CDR2 YNNKEL (reference sequence). The CDR3 length is 13 residues. V was trimmed by 3 bases and J by 6 bases, leaving 9 bases between them.

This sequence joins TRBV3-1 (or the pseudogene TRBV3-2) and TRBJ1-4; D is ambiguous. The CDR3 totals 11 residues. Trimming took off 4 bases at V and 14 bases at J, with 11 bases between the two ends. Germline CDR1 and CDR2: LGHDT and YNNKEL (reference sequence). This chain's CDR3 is CASSPGERLFF. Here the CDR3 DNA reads TGTGCCAGCAGCCCCGGCGAGCGGCTGTTTTTT.

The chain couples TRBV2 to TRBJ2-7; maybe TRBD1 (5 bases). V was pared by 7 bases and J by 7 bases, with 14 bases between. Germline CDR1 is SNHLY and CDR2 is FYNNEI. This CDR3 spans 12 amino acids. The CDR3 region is CASMGPLGEQYF. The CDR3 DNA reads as TGTGCCAGCATGGGGCCTTTGGGGGAGCAGTACTTC.

The CDR3 nucleotides read TGTGCCAGCATTCGGGACAGGGGCTCTCCCCAGCATTTT. It codes for CASIRDRGSPQHF. The chain has TRBV2 and TRBJ1-5; 10 bases line up with TRBD1. Trimming removed 7 bases from V and 10 bases from J; junction bases left unmatched: 7. CDR3 length equals 13 residues. Germline lookup yields CDR1 SNHLY and CDR2 FYNNEI.

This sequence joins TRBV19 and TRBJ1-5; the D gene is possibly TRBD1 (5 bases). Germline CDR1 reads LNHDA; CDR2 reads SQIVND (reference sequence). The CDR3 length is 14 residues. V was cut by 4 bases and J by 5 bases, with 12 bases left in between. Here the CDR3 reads CASSRGVPDQPQHF. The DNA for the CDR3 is TGTGCCAGTAGTAGGGGGGTCCCTGATCAGCCCCAGCATTTT.

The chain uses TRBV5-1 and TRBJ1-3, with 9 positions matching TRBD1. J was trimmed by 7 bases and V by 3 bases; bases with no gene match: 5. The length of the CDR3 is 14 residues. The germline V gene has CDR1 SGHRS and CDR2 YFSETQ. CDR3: CASSSPDRGNTIYF. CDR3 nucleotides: TGCGCCAGCAGCTCTCCTGACAGGGGGAACACCATATATTTT. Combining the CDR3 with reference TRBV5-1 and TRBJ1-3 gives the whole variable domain KAGVTQTPRYLIKTRGQQVTLSCSPISGHRSVSWYQQTPGQGLQFLFEYFSETQRNKGNFPGRFSGRQFSNSRSEMNVSTLELGDSALYLCASSSPDRGNTIYFGEGSWLTVV.

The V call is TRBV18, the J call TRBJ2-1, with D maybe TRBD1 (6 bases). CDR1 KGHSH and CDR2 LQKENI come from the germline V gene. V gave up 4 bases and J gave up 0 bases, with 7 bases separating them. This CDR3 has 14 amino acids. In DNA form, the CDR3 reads TGTGCCAGCTCACGAGGGGGCTCCTACAATGAGCAGTTCTTC. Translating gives CASSRGGSYNEQFF.

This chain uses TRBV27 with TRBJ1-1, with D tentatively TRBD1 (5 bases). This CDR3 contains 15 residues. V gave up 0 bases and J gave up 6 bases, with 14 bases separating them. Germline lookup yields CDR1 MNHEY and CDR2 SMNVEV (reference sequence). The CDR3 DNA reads TGTGCCAGCAGTTTATCGACTCAGGGAGGGTCTGAAGCTTTCTTT. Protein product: CASSLSTQGGSEAFF.

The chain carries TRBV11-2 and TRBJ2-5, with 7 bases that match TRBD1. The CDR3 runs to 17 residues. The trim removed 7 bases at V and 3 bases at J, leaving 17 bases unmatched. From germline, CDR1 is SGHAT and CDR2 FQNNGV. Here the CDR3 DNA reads TGTGCCAGCAACTCCCTCTCCTGGGGGACAGCCGAAGAGACCCAGTACTTC. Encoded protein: CASNSLSWGTAEETQYF.

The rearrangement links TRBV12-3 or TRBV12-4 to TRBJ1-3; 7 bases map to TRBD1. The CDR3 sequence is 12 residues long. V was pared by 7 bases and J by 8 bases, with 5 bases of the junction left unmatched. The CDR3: CASTLQGDTIYF. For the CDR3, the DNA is TGTGCCAGCACACTCCAGGGGGACACCATATATTTT.

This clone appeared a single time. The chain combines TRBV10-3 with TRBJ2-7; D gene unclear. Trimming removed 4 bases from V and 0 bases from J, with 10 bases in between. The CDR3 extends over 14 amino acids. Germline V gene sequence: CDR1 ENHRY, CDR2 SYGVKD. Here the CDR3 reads CAISGGEVSYEQYF. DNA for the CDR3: TGTGCCATCAGTGGCGGAGAGGTCTCCTACGAGCAGTACTTC.

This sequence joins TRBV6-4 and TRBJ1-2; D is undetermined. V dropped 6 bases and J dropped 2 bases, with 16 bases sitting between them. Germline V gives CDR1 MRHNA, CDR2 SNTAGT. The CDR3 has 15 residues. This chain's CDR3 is CASRPLEKNNYGYTF. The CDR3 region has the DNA TGTGCCAGCAGGCCCCTGGAGAAAAACAACTATGGCTACACCTTC.

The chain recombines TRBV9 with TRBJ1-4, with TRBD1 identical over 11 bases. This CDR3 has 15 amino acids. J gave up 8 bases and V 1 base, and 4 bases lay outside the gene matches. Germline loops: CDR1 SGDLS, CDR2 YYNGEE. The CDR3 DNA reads TGTGCCAGCAGCGTACGGACAGGGGGCAACGAAAAACTGTTTTTT. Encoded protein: CASSVRTGGNEKLFF.

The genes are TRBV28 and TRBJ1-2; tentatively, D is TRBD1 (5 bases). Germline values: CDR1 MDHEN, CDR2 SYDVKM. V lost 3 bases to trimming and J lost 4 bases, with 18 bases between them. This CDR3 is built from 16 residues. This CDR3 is CASSLIAGTVGYGYTF. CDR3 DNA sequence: TGTGCCAGCAGTTTGATTGCCGGGACTGTCGGCTATGGCTACACCTTC.

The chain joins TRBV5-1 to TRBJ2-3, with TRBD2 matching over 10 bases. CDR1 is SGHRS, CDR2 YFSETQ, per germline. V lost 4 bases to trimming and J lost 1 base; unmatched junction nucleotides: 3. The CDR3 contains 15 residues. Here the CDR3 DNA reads TGCGCCAGCAGCCCTAGCGGGGGCCGCACAGATACGCAGTATTTT. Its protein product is CASSPSGGRTDTQYF.

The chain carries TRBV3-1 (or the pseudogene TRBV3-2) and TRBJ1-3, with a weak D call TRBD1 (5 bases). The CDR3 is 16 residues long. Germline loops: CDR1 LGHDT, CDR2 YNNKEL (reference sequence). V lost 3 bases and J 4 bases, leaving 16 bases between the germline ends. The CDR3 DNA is TGTGCCAGCAGCCACCAGCCAAAAGGGGCCGGAAACACCATATATTTT. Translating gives CASSHQPKGAGNTIYF.